This T cell receptor (beta chain) was identified in a study of blood T cells in healthy people across ages. Trimming cost V 2 bases and J 8 bases; bases outside gene matches: 5. Per the germline V gene, CDR1 is SGHRS and CDR2 is YFSETQ. The CDR3 consists of 13 residues. The extraction recovered at least 5.5 micrograms of total RNA per sample. The use of a sample-barcoded 5' primer and a J-beta primer mix characterized a second PCR of about 7 to 12 cycles. Via MiXCR, TCRdb re-called the 5' RACE reads, giving one row per CDR3 protein. This table holds approximately 2,000,000 distinct CDR3 sequences, about two fifths found once.

The receptor's source is a human donor in good health. The chain couples TRBV5-1 to TRBJ1-2; 8 bases match TRBD1. The material sequenced was blood. The CDR3 region is CASSLDRGTGYTF. The DNA of the CDR3 is TGCGCCAGCAGCTTAGACAGGGGTACCGGCTACACCTTC.